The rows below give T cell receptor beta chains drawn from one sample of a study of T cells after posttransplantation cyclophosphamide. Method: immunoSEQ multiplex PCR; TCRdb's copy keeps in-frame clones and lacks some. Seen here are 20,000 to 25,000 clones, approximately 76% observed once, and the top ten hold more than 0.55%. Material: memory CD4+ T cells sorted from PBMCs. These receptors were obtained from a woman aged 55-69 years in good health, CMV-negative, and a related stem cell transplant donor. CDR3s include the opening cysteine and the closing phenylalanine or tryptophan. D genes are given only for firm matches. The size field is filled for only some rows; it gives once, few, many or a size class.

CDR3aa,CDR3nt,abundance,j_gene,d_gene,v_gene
CASSLTDNSPLHF,TGCGCCAGCAGCTTGACAGATAATTCACCCCTCCACTTT,NA,TRBJ1-6,NA,TRBV5-1
CASSRNQRADSYEQYF,TGTGCCAGCAGCCGGAACCAGCGAGCCGATTCCTACGAGCAGTACTTC,NA,TRBJ2-7,NA,TRBV5-4
CASKEEDRGLYTIYF,TGTGCCAGCAAGGAGGAGGACAGGGGCTTATACACCATATATTTT,NA,TRBJ1-3,TRBD1,TRBV6-4
CASSPGTSTDTQYF,TGTGCCAGCAGTCCCGGGACTAGCACAGATACGCAGTATTTT,NA,TRBJ2-3,NA,TRBV28
CASSDLRGTQYF,TGTGCCAGCAGTGACCTCCGGGGGACCCAGTACTTC,NA,TRBJ2-5,NA,TRBV6-5
CATSRGGVTQPQHF,TGTGCCACCAGCAGGGGAGGAGTAACTCAGCCCCAGCATTTT,NA,TRBJ1-5,NA,TRBV15
CSVAAGDQKMLF,TGCAGCGTTGCGGCGGGAGATCAAAAAATGCTCTTC,NA,TRBJ2-1,TRBD2,TRBV29-1
CASSKYLSGENYNEQFF,TGCGCCAGCAGCAAGTACCTTAGCGGGGAAAACTACAATGAGCAGTTCTTC,NA,TRBJ2-1,TRBD2,TRBV5-1
CASPPSDRLAGTGWETQYF,TGTGCCAGCCCCCCGTCAGATCGACTAGCGGGGACAGGGTGGGAGACCCAGTACTTC,NA,TRBJ2-5,TRBD2,TRBV28
CASSQGGQIAKNIQYF,TGTGCCAGCTCCCAAGGGGGACAGATTGCCAAAAACATTCAGTACTTC,NA,TRBJ2-4,TRBD1,TRBV18
CASSLYSGTLASGELFF,TGTGCCAGCAGTTTATATAGCGGGACGCTGGCATCCGGGGAGCTGTTTTTT,NA,TRBJ2-2,TRBD2,TRBV27
CASSPANRVGFHQPQHF,TGTGCCAGCAGTCCCGCGAACAGGGTAGGGTTCCATCAGCCCCAGCATTTT,NA,TRBJ1-5,NA,TRBV28
CASRAPGANVLTF,TGTGCCAGCAGAGCCCCTGGGGCCAACGTCCTGACTTTC,NA,TRBJ2-6,NA,TRBV6-5
CAISRDRGYGYTF,TGTGCCATCAGTAGGGACAGAGGCTATGGCTACACCTTC,NA,TRBJ1-2,TRBD1,TRBV10-3
CASSLAGSGAPLHF,TGTGCCAGCAGCTTAGCCGGGTCGGGGGCACCCCTCCACTTT,few,TRBJ1-6,NA,TRBV11-2
CASSLVDNEQFF,TGCGCCAGCAGCTTGGTCGACAATGAGCAGTTCTTC,few,TRBJ2-1,NA,TRBV5-1
CAWYRVRDTQYF,TGTGCCTGGTACAGGGTTAGAGATACGCAGTATTTT,NA,TRBJ2-3,NA,TRBV30
CASRSGPYEQYF,TGCGCCAGCAGAAGCGGTCCCTACGAGCAGTACTTC,NA,TRBJ2-7,NA,TRBV10-2
CASSVGRHTGELFF,TGTGCCAGCAGTGTCGGGAGACACACCGGGGAGCTGTTTTTT,NA,TRBJ2-2,NA,TRBV2
CASRSRQGPSYNEQFF,TGTGCCAGCAGGTCCAGACAGGGACCGTCCTACAATGAGCAGTTCTTC,NA,TRBJ2-1,TRBD1,TRBV5-4
CASSYGTGQNSPLHF,TGTGCCAGCAGTTACGGGACAGGGCAGAATTCACCCCTCCACTTT,NA,TRBJ1-6,TRBD1,TRBV6-6
CASSPGQGGKLFF,TGTGCCAGCAGCCCGGGACAGGGGGGAAAACTGTTTTTT,NA,TRBJ1-4,TRBD1,TRBV2
CPGSLSRKRTSRANVLTF,TGTCCTGGGAGTTTAAGTAGAAAGCGAACAAGTCGGGCCAACGTCCTGACTTTC,NA,TRBJ2-6,NA,TRBV22-1
CASSTGLAITDTQYF,TGTGCCAGCAGCACGGGACTAGCGATCACAGATACGCAGTATTTT,NA,TRBJ2-3,TRBD2,TRBV2
CASGGNINYGYTF,TGTGCCAGTGGGGGCAACATAAACTATGGCTACACCTTC,NA,TRBJ1-2,NA,TRBV2
CASSAWTSGIDEQFF,TGTGCCAGCAGTGCCTGGACTAGCGGGATAGATGAGCAGTTCTTC,NA,TRBJ2-1,TRBD2,TRBV25-1
CASSLGRPRGNEQFF,TGTGCCAGCAGCTTAGGCCGTCCGCGGGGGAATGAGCAGTTCTTC,NA,TRBJ2-1,TRBD2,TRBV7-2
CAISVTSAEVNEQFF,TGTGCCATCAGTGTGACTAGCGCCGAAGTAAATGAGCAGTTCTTC,NA,TRBJ2-1,TRBD2,TRBV10-3
CASSPQGATNEKLFF,TGTGCCAGCAGCCCTCAGGGGGCAACTAATGAAAAACTGTTTTTT,few,TRBJ1-4,TRBD1,TRBV5-5
CASSRLTGDKETQYF,TGTGCCAGCAGCCGCTTAACAGGGGATAAGGAGACCCAGTACTTC,NA,TRBJ2-5,TRBD1,TRBV7-9
CASSQTQGGIDEQFF,TGCGCCAGCAGCCAAACGCAGGGGGGTATTGATGAGCAGTTCTTC,NA,TRBJ2-1,NA,TRBV5-1
CASSLWGRTRNGYTF,TGTGCCAGCAGTTTATGGGGCAGGACTCGGAATGGCTACACCTTC,NA,TRBJ1-2,NA,TRBV28
CASSLQGRNTEAFF,TGTGCCAGCAGCCTACAGGGTAGGAACACTGAAGCTTTCTTT,few,TRBJ1-1,NA,TRBV7-9
CAIQGSGANVLTF,TGTGCCATTCAGGGCTCTGGGGCCAACGTCCTGACTTTC,NA,TRBJ2-6,NA,TRBV6-5
CASSLGTLAGGGNEQFF,TGTGCCAGCAGCTTAGGTACCCTAGCGGGAGGCGGCAATGAGCAGTTCTTC,few,TRBJ2-1,TRBD2,TRBV7-2
CASSRQGTFNYGYTF,TGTGCCAGCAGTCGACAGGGGACCTTTAACTATGGCTACACCTTC,NA,TRBJ1-2,TRBD1,TRBV6-5
CASSRVGSATNEKLFF,TGTGCCAGCAGCAGGGTCGGGTCCGCAACTAATGAAAAACTGTTTTTT,NA,TRBJ1-4,NA,TRBV27